Listed here are 24 T cell receptor beta chains from one sample, sequenced in a study of Ad26.COV2.S vaccination and SARS-CoV-2 variants. The protocol was immunoSEQ multiplex PCR, while the TCRdb copy is restricted to in-frame clones and leaves out a portion. The table has approximately 300,000 clones, roughly 86% seen once. As to treatment: some 20 received Ad26.COV2.S at low or high dose, single or two shots; roughly 5 received placebo; per-sample allocation not given. Samples analyzed were those drawn on day 63 after the first vaccine or placebo injection. This sample comprised peripheral blood, obtained in a trial of Ad26.COV2.S vaccine versus placebo. Receptors originate from a person aged 18 to 65 who received the Ad26.COV2.S COVID-19 vaccine or a placebo.

The chain employs TRBV7-9 and TRBJ1-2; possible D gene TRBD1, 5 bases. The V gene's germline CDR1 is SEHNR and CDR2 FQNEAQ (reference sequence). The CDR3 has 13 amino acids. The V gene lost 5 bases and the J gene lost 0 bases, with 7 bases spanning the gap. The chain's CDR3 is CASSPQANYGYTF. CDR3 sequence (DNA): TGTGCCAGCAGCCCACAGGCTAACTATGGCTACACCTTC.

The V call is TRBV6-2 or TRBV6-3, the J call TRBJ2-5, with D perhaps matching TRBD1 (6 bases). The V gene lost 8 bases and the J gene lost 4 bases, with 23 bases spanning the gap. Germline V gene sequence: CDR1 MNHEY, CDR2 SVGEGT. The CDR3 spans 16 residues. CDR3 region: CASGRRRQGSRETQYF. The CDR3 DNA follows: TGTGCCAGCGGCCGTCGTCGGCAGGGGAGTCGAGAGACCCAGTACTTC.

The J gene is TRBJ2-5, the V gene TRBV29-1, with D possibly matching TRBD2 (6 bases). CDR3 length equals 11 residues. Trimming removed 5 bases from V and 4 bases from J, with 8 bases in between. Germline V lookup: CDR1 SQVTM, CDR2 ANQGSEA. CDR3 region: CSVLGGETQYF. The CDR3 nucleotides read TGCAGCGTTCTGGGGGGAGAGACCCAGTACTTC.

This clone was observed a single time. The genes are TRBV5-6 and TRBJ1-1; the D is unclear. Looked up from germline, CDR1 is SGHDT and CDR2 is YYEEEE. V was clipped by 2 bases and J by 3 bases, with 5 bases between them. The CDR3 is made up of 12 amino acids. In DNA, the CDR3 is TGTGCCAGCAGCTTTGAAGACACTGAAGCTTTCTTT. Its translation is CASSFEDTEAFF.

V gene TRBV2 combines with J gene TRBJ2-2, with D uncertain. The CDR3 consists of 14 residues. V lost 6 bases, J lost 1 base, and 9 bases lay in between. Germline loops: CDR1 SNHLY, CDR2 FYNNEI. The CDR3 sequence: CASRGMGNTGELFF. The CDR3, as DNA: TGTGCCAGCAGAGGAATGGGGAACACCGGGGAGCTGTTTTTT.

This clone was seen a single time. The chain joins TRBV29-1 to TRBJ2-1; TRBD2 is a possible D gene (6 bases). Per the germline V gene, CDR1 is SQVTM and CDR2 is ANQGSEA. CDR3 length: 15 residues. Deletions cut 4 bases from V and 7 bases from J, with 20 bases between. The CDR3 sequence: CSVGARLRAGNEQFF. The CDR3 coding sequence is TGCAGCGTTGGGGCCCGCCTTCGAGCGGGTAATGAGCAGTTCTTC.

The chain joins TRBV7-8 to TRBJ2-3; the D is unclear. With 4 bases removed from V and 13 bases from J, the gap between germline ends came to 21 bases. The CDR3 sequence is 14 residues long. From germline, CDR1 is SGHVS and CDR2 FQNEAQ. The CDR3 region is CASSSTVGSKLEYF. The CDR3 DNA is TGTGCCAGCAGCTCAACTGTGGGTTCCAAGTTGGAGTATTTT.

The chain links TRBV5-6 to TRBJ2-7; 7 positions match TRBD1. The germline V gene encodes CDR1 SGHDT and CDR2 YYEEEE. This CDR3 comprises 15 residues. The V segment lost 0 bases and the J segment 0 bases; nucleotides outside the gene matches: 3. The CDR3 loop is CASSLAGTASYEQYF. The DNA for the CDR3 is TGTGCCAGCAGCTTGGCCGGGACAGCCTCCTACGAGCAGTACTTC.

This clone was recorded a few times. This sequence joins TRBV3-1 (or the pseudogene TRBV3-2) and TRBJ2-7; 14 nucleotides align to TRBD2. Losses at the gene ends were 1 base for V and 3 bases for J; bases not matched to a gene: 2. The CDR3 is 16 amino acids. The germline gives CDR1 LGHDT, CDR2 YNNKEL (reference sequence). CDR3 amino acids: CASSQVGTSGGYEQYF. CDR3 bases: TGTGCCAGCAGCCAAGTCGGGACTAGCGGGGGCTACGAGCAGTACTTC.

In this sample, this clone turned up a few times. The chain links TRBV5-4 to TRBJ1-6; D is uncertain. The CDR3 contains 14 residues. V lost 2 bases and J lost 9, with 12 bases in between. Germline CDR1 is SGHNT and CDR2 is YYREEE (reference sequence). The CDR3 DNA reads TGTGCCAGCAGCTTAAAGGAAGTCGGTTCACCCCTCCACTTT. Translating gives CASSLKEVGSPLHF.

J is TRBJ1-1 and V is TRBV10-3; tentatively, D is TRBD1 (6 bases). V was clipped by 6 bases and J by 4 bases, with 21 bases between them. This CDR3 is 16 amino acids long. Germline assignment: CDR1 ENHRY and CDR2 SYGVKD. CDR3 protein: CAISAPPGGGITEAFF. The CDR3 bases are TGTGCCATCAGCGCCCCGCCGGGAGGGGGGATCACTGAAGCTTTCTTT.

V is TRBV6-1 and J is TRBJ1-5; D is unclear. Per germline, CDR1 MNHNS and CDR2 SASEGT. The CDR3 is 13 amino acids. Trimming left V 3 bases short and J 7 bases short, with 10 bases between. The CDR3 loop reads CASSEAWGQPQHF. CDR3 sequence (DNA): TGTGCCAGCAGTGAGGCGTGGGGACAGCCCCAGCATTTT.

This rearrangement joins TRBV3-1 (or the pseudogene TRBV3-2) to TRBJ2-1; a possible D gene is TRBD1 (6 bases). The germline V and J ends were trimmed by 10 bases and 5 bases, with 18 bases remaining between them. Germline V lookup: CDR1 LGHDT, CDR2 YNNKEL (reference sequence). The CDR3 consists of 14 residues. CDR3 sequence (DNA): TGTGCCACCGCGGGCAGGGGACCCCACAATGAGCAGTTCTTC. Amino acids: CATAGRGPHNEQFF.

This chain connects TRBV6-2 or TRBV6-3 to TRBJ2-3; D gene uncertain. The V end was cut by 5 bases, the J end by 2 bases, with 14 bases between. Per the germline V gene, CDR1 is MNHEY and CDR2 is SVGEGT. The length of the CDR3 is 15 residues. The DNA of the CDR3 is TGTGCCAGCAGTCGGCAGGCGATTTTCACAGATACGCAGTATTTT. It codes for CASSRQAIFTDTQYF.

This sequence joins TRBV5-1 and TRBJ1-2; 8 nucleotides align to TRBD1. The trim removed 4 bases at V and 0 bases at J, leaving 2 bases unmatched. CDR3 length: 14 residues. The germline V gene encodes CDR1 SGHRS and CDR2 YFSETQ. CDR3 sequence reads: CASSGQGPNYGYTF. The CDR3 DNA sequence: TGCGCCAGCAGCGGACAGGGTCCTAACTATGGCTACACCTTC.

V gene TRBV24-1 combines with J gene TRBJ2-7; D gene ambiguous. Trimming left V 0 bases short and J 2 bases short, with 10 bases between. This CDR3 is 15 amino acids long. The V gene's germline CDR1 is KGHDR and CDR2 SFDVKD. The CDR3 reads CATSDLVRQTYEQYF. CDR3 sequence (DNA): TGTGCCACCAGTGATTTGGTCCGGCAGACCTACGAGCAGTACTTC.

The chain is built from TRBV7-9 and TRBJ2-3, with D unresolved. Trimming cost V 3 bases and J 2 bases, with 15 bases left between them. CDR3 size: 16 residues. Germline CDR1 reads SEHNR; CDR2 reads FQNEAQ (reference sequence). The CDR3 reads CASSLRANSFTDTQYF. The CDR3, as DNA: TGTGCCAGCAGCTTGAGAGCAAATAGTTTCACAGATACGCAGTATTTT.

In this sample, this clone turned up once. The gene calls are TRBV29-1 and TRBJ1-1, with D tentatively TRBD1 (6 bases). Trimming stripped 7 bases from V and 4 bases from J, with 13 bases between. The germline V gene has CDR1 SQVTM and CDR2 ANQGSEA. The CDR3 loop spans 12 amino acids. The CDR3 DNA follows: TGCAGCGGGAAGAGGGGGGGCACTGAAGCTTTCTTT. Translation gives CSGKRGGTEAFF.

This sequence joins TRBV12-3 or TRBV12-4 and TRBJ1-2; D is uncertain. Trimming left V 5 bases short and J 7 bases short, with 14 bases between. The CDR3 runs 13 residues. The CDR3 nucleotides read TGTGCCAGCAGTCTCCCCTCGACTAGTGGCTACACCTTC. Its translation is CASSLPSTSGYTF.

This clone appeared a few times. The V and J genes are TRBV7-2 and TRBJ2-2; possibly TRBD1 for D (6 bases). Germline assignment: CDR1 SGHTA and CDR2 FQGNSA. The length of the CDR3 is 17 residues. The V gene lost 6 bases and the J gene lost 5 bases, with 22 bases spanning the gap. Written as DNA, the CDR3 is TGTGCCAGCAGTATGCTCGTCCAGGGGTGGAGGACCGGGGAGCTGTTTTTT. It specifies CASSMLVQGWRTGELFF. Full variable domain (remainder filled in from reference TRBV7-2 and TRBJ2-2): GAGVSQSPSNKVTEKGKDVELRCDPISGHTALYWYRQSLGQGLEFLIYFQGNSAPDKSGLPSDRFSAERTGGSVSTLTIQRTQQEDSAVYLCASSMLVQGWRTGELFFGEGSRLTVL.

V gene TRBV2 combines with J gene TRBJ1-2, with D hard to call. Trimming pared 4 bases from V and 5 bases from J, leaving 11 bases between. Germline V gene sequence: CDR1 SNHLY, CDR2 FYNNEI. The CDR3 sequence is 13 residues long. CDR3 sequence: CASSGETPYGYTF. CDR3 coding DNA: TGTGCCAGCAGTGGGGAGACACCATATGGCTACACCTTC.

The chain has TRBV5-4 and TRBJ2-3; 7 bases line up with TRBD2. The CDR3 is made up of 14 amino acids. The junction had 12 bases not matched to a gene; V was cut back by 4 bases and J by 10 bases. Looked up from germline, CDR1 is SGHNT and CDR2 is YYREEE (reference sequence). This chain's CDR3 is CASSPPRGDLPQYF. The CDR3 DNA follows: TGTGCCAGCAGCCCCCCCCGGGGGGACCTCCCGCAGTATTTT. The full variable domain, in which reference TRBV5-4 and TRBJ2-3 provide the parts outside the CDR3, is ETGVTQSPTHLIKTRGQQVTLRCSSQSGHNTVSWYQQALGQGPQFIFQYYREEENGRGNFPPRFSGLQFPNYSSELNVNALELDDSALYLCASSPPRGDLPQYFGPGTRLTVL.

This clone has a handful of counts. This chain joins TRBV3-1 (or the pseudogene TRBV3-2) and TRBJ1-6, with D hard to call. The CDR3 totals 16 residues. Germline V gene lookup returns CDR1 LGHDT and CDR2 YNNKEL (reference sequence). Trimming took 4 bases from V and 6 from J, leaving 16 bases between them. The CDR3 sequence: CASSPEWANGNSPLHF. In DNA, the CDR3 is TGTGCCAGCAGCCCCGAGTGGGCTAACGGTAATTCACCCCTCCACTTT.

V usage is TRBV29-1 and J usage is TRBJ1-2; D is undetermined. Germline-derived CDR1 and CDR2 are SQVTM and ANQGSEA. Trimming left V 2 bases short and J 8 bases short, with 9 bases between. The length of the CDR3 is 11 residues. This CDR3 reads CSVERVGGYTF. Here the CDR3 DNA reads TGCAGCGTTGAAAGAGTAGGGGGCTACACCTTC.